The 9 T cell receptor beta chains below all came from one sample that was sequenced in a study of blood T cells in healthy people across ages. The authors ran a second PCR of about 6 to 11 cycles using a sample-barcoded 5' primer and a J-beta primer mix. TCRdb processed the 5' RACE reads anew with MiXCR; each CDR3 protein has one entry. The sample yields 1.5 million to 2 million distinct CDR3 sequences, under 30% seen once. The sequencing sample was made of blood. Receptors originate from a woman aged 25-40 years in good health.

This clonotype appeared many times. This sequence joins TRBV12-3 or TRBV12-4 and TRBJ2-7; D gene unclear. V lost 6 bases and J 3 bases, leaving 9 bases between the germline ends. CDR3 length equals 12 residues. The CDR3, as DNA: TGTGCCAGCAGGGCGGAGTGCTACGAGCAGTACTTC. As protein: CASRAECYEQYF.

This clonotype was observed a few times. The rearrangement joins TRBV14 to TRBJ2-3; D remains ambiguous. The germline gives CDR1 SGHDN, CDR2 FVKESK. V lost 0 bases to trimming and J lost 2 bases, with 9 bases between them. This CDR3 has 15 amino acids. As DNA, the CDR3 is TGTGCCAGCAGCCAAGAGGTACCTAACACAGATACGCAGTATTTT. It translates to CASSQEVPNTDTQYF.

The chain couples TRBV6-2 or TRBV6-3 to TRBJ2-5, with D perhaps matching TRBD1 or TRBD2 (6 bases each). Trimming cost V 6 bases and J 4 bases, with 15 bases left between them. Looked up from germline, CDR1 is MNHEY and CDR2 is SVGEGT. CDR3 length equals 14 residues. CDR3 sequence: CASRESGAAETQYF. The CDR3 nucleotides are TGTGCCAGCAGAGAATCGGGGGCAGCAGAGACCCAGTACTTC.

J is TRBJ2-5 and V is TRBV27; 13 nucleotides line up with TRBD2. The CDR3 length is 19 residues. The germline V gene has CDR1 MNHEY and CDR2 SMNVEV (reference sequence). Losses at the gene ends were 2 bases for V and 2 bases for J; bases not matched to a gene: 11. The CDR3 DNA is TGTGCCAGCAGTTTAAGGACTAGCGGGAGTCGGGAAGTACAAGAGACCCAGTACTTC. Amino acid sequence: CASSLRTSGSREVQETQYF.

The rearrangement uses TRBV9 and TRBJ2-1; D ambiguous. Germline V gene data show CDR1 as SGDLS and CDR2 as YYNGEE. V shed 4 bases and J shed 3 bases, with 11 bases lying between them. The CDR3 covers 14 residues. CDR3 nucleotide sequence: TGTGCCAGCAGCCCAGGTTCCGACTACAATGAGCAGTTCTTC. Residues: CASSPGSDYNEQFF.

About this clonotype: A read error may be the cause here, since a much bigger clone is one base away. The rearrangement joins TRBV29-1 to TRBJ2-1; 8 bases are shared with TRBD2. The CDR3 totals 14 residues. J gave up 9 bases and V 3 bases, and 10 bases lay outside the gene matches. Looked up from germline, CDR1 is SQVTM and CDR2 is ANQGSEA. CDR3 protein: CSVDPSGSTGEQFF. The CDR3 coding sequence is TGCAGCGTTGACCCCAGCGGGAGTACAGGTGAGCAGTTCTTC.

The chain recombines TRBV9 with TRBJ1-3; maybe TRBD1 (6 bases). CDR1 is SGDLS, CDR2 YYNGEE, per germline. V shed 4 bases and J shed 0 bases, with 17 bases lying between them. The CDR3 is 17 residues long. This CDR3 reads CASSTEDSPLSGNTIYF. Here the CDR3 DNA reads TGTGCCAGCAGCACCGAGGACAGTCCCCTCTCTGGAAACACCATATATTTT.

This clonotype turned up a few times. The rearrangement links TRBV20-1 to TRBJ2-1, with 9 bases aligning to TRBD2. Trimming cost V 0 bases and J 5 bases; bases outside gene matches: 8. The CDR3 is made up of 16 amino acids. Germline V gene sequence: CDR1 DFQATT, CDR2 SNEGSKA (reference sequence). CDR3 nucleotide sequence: TGCAGTGCTAGAGATCGGGCGGGAGGGCCCGACAATGAGCAGTTCTTC. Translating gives CSARDRAGGPDNEQFF.

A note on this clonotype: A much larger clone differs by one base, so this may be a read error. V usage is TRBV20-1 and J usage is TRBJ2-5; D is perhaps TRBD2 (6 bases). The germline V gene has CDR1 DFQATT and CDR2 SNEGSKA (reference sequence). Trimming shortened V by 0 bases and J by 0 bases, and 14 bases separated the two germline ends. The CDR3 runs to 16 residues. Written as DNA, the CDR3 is TGCAGTGCTAGAGAGGCTTCAAGGACTAACCAAGAGACCCAGTACTTC. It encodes CSAREASRTNQETQYF.